This entry concerns a single T cell receptor (beta chain). The data were taken from a study of blood T cell repertoires in COVID-19. Looking at the study overall: Spain, Italy and the United States supplied samples that represented acute and convalescent COVID-19. PBMCs, B-cell-depleted T cells, or T cells provided the cDNA or gDNA that made up the material.

Germline V gene sequence: CDR1 MNHNS, CDR2 SASEGT. With 1 base clipped from V and 6 bases from J, the junction kept 2 bases outside the gene matches. The CDR3 length is 15 residues. Under the authors' procedure: Amplification from reference gene primers served as the basis for estimated nucleated cell counts. Sequencing was performed with immunoSEQ multiplex PCR; in TCRdb, only in-frame clones are kept and a portion is missing. That table gives V, J and clone size, and the DNA gave D and trimming. The table has about 140,000 clones, 79% seen once. Sequencing was done on a sample of peripheral blood. The source is a man between 60 and 75 years old with acute or convalescent COVID-19. The chain couples TRBV6-1 to TRBJ1-5; 11 bases map to TRBD1. CDR3 region: CASSEGTGGIQPQHF. The CDR3 nucleotides are TGTGCCAGCAGTGAAGGGACAGGGGGCATTCAGCCCCAGCATTTT.